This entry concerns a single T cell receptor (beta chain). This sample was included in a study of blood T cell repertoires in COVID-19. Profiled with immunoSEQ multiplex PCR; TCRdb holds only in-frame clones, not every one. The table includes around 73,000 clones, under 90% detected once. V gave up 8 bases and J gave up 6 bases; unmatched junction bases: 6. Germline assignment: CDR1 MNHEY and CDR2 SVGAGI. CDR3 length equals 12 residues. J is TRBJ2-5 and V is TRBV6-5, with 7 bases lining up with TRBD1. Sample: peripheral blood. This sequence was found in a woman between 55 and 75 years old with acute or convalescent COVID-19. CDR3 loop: CASGNRGKTQYF. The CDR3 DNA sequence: TGTGCCAGCGGGAACAGGGGAAAGACCCAGTACTTC.